These 4 T cell receptor beta chains share one sample of origin, sequenced in a study of Ad26.COV2.S vaccination and SARS-CoV-2 variants (dated by TCRdb to 2020 to 2023). The treatment or condition label of this sample denotes: around 19 received Ad26.COV2.S at low or high dose, single or two shots; about five received placebo; per-sample allocation not given. Repertoires of vaccine and placebo recipients were sequenced from samples taken on day 63 after the first injection. Receptor libraries were prepared by the immunoSEQ multiplex PCR assay. In its TCRdb copy, this immuneACCESS table keeps in-frame sequences only and misses some clones. Where compared with another copy, unresolved V genes explain less than half of these, and the others have no known cause. Across this sample there are approximately 400,000 clones, with about 85% seen only once. The ten largest clones represent 2.5% to 3.5% of the sample.

Sequenced here: peripheral blood, sampled in a trial of Ad26.COV2.S vaccine versus placebo. The receptors here all came from a person between 18 and 65 years old who received the Ad26.COV2.S COVID-19 vaccine or a placebo.

This chain connects TRBV23-1 to TRBJ1-1, with 7 bases fitting TRBD1. TRBV23-1 is given ORF status, its function remaining uncertain. This CDR3 comprises 14 residues. V lost 9 bases, J lost 4 bases, and 11 bases stayed unmatched. The DNA of the CDR3 is TGCGCCAGTTTATCAGGGGGGCGCGGCACTGAAGCTTTCTTT. This sequence encodes CASLSGGRGTEAFF.

This clone was detected a few times. For the CDR3, the DNA is TGTGCTAGTGGTCTGTCCCGGGGGGCTGGGGCCAACGTCCTGACTTTC. The encoded protein is CASGLSRGAGANVLTF. The rearrangement joins TRBV12-5 to TRBJ2-6; TRBD2 agrees at 7 bases. This CDR3 region has 16 residues. The V gene end was trimmed by 5 bases and the J gene end by 2 bases; junction bases not matched to a gene: 6. Germline CDR1 is LGHNT and CDR2 is FRNRAP.

The rearrangement uses TRBV10-3 and TRBJ1-6; unclear D gene. Germline CDR1 is ENHRY and CDR2 is SYGVKD. This CDR3 region has 12 residues. V was shortened by 3 bases and J by 9 bases, with 6 bases between the two germline ends. The CDR3 DNA sequence: TGTGCCATCAGTGAAGGGAGTTCACCCCTCCACTTT. Its translation: CAISEGSSPLHF.

The rearrangement joins TRBV29-1 to TRBJ2-7; D not resolved. The V end lost 4 bases, the J end lost 9 bases, and 13 bases lay between the germline ends. The CDR3 is 11 amino acids. Germline assignment: CDR1 SQVTM and CDR2 ANQGSEA. The CDR3, as DNA: TGCAGCGTTGCCGGCAGTCAGTGGCAGTACTTC. Translation gives CSVAGSQWQYF.